This entry lists 12 T cell receptor beta chains sequenced from one sample in a study of cytomegalovirus exposure and HLA in healthy donors (dated by TCRdb to the late 2010s). Library generation was performed with the immunoSEQ multiplex PCR assay. The multiplex PCR relied on a mix of 60 forward primers for TCR Vbeta segments and 13 reverse primers for TCR Jbeta segments. Not all clones reach the TCRdb copy of this immuneACCESS table, which keeps in-frame sequences only. Checked studies attribute under half of the gap to unresolved V genes and leave the rest unexplained. The sample records 150,000 to 200,000 clones, around 85% of which are singletons. Of the sample, more than 1.5% falls within the top ten clones. Sequenced: PBMCs. Source of these receptors: a man younger than 35 in good health and CMV-seronegative.

V usage is TRBV28 and J usage is TRBJ1-2; D is uncertain. V gave up 2 bases and J gave up 2 bases, with 9 bases separating them. Germline lookup yields CDR1 MDHEN and CDR2 SYDVKM. This CDR3 has 14 amino acids. This CDR3 reads CASSLPYSNYGYTF. The CDR3 DNA is TGTGCCAGCAGTTTACCCTACTCGAACTATGGCTACACCTTC.

This chain connects TRBV2 to TRBJ2-3; D is possibly TRBD2 (5 bases). With 2 bases removed from V and 3 bases from J, the gap between germline ends came to 12 bases. Germline V lookup: CDR1 SNHLY, CDR2 FYNNEI. The length of the CDR3 is 15 residues. As DNA, the CDR3 is TGTGCCAGCAGTGAACCGAATAGCGCAACAGATACGCAGTATTTT. Protein sequence: CASSEPNSATDTQYF.

CDR3 coding DNA: TGTGCCAGCAGCCCTACCACAGGGGTCGGGAATAATGAGCAGTTCTTC. It specifies CASSPTTGVGNNEQFF. The chain combines TRBV7-2 with TRBJ2-1; 7 bases line up with TRBD1. The V and J ends lost 5 bases and 7 bases, in that order; junction bases with no gene match: 14. Per germline, CDR1 SGHTA and CDR2 FQGNSA. This CDR3 has 16 residues.

The genes are TRBV19 and TRBJ1-6; D unresolved. The germline V and J ends were trimmed by 4 bases and 6 bases, with 10 bases remaining between them. CDR3 size: 14 residues. The germline V gene has CDR1 LNHDA and CDR2 SQIVND (reference sequence). The CDR3: CASSTGAVNSPLHF. The CDR3 coding sequence is TGTGCCAGTAGTACTGGAGCGGTTAATTCACCCCTCCACTTT.

The count of this clone is one. This rearrangement joins TRBV7-9 to TRBJ2-7, with 7 bases that match TRBD2. This CDR3 comprises 14 residues. Germline CDR1 is SEHNR and CDR2 is FQNEAQ (reference sequence). The ends lost 5 bases at V and 5 bases at J; junction bases unmatched: 9. The CDR3 DNA reads as TGTGCCAGCAGCCACGGACTAGAGTTCGACGAGCAGTACTTC. Its translation is CASSHGLEFDEQYF.

The chain joins TRBV21-1 to TRBJ1-3. TRBV21-1 is a documented pseudogene. The CDR3 totals 15 residues. The CDR3 coding sequence is TGTGCCAGCAGCAAAGAAGAGGCCACGTCTATGGCCATATATTTT. Its protein product is CASSKEEATSMAIYF.

V and J are TRBV29-1 and TRBJ2-5; 14 nucleotides agree with TRBD2. Looked up from germline, CDR1 is SQVTM and CDR2 is ANQGSEA. The CDR3 extends over 19 amino acids. The V gene end was trimmed by 0 bases and the J gene end by 4 bases; junction bases not matched to a gene: 13. CDR3 sequence reads: CSVEEGWTSGGPKGETQYF. Here the CDR3 DNA reads TGCAGCGTTGAAGAAGGTTGGACTAGCGGGGGGCCCAAGGGAGAGACCCAGTACTTC.

This clone has a handful of counts. V gene TRBV7-2 combines with J gene TRBJ2-7; D is undetermined. CDR1 and CDR2 (germline): SGHTA, FQGNSA. CDR3 length: 13 residues. Trimming took off 6 bases at V and 2 bases at J, with 11 bases between the two ends. The DNA for the CDR3 is TGTGCCAGCAGTATCGGCGGTACCTACGAGCAGTACTTC. It translates to CASSIGGTYEQYF.

J is TRBJ2-2 and V is TRBV7-6; 7 bases are a match to TRBD1. The CDR3 is made up of 15 amino acids. Trimming removed 6 bases from V and 6 bases from J; junction bases left unmatched: 10. The germline V gene has CDR1 SGHVS and CDR2 FNYEAQ. The CDR3 region is CASRRQGGLAGELFF. The CDR3 bases are TGTGCCAGCAGACGACAGGGCGGACTGGCCGGGGAGCTGTTTTTT.

The chain couples TRBV4-3 to TRBJ2-5; 8 bases align to TRBD2. The end of the DNA is better explained by TRBJ2-7, so the J call may be wrong. CDR3 length equals 15 residues. Germline CDR1 is LGHNA and CDR2 is YSLEER. The CDR3 coding sequence is TGCGCCAGCAGCCAAGAGTATGCGGGGGGCTACGAGCAGTACTTC. Amino acids: CASSQEYAGGYEQYF.

The chain recombines TRBV19 with TRBJ1-1; D is unresolved. The CDR3 loop spans 12 amino acids. Trimming removed 4 bases from V and 4 bases from J, with 7 bases in between. Germline lookup yields CDR1 LNHDA and CDR2 SQIVND (reference sequence). The chain's CDR3 is CASSTAPTEAFF. The DNA of the CDR3 is TGTGCCAGTAGTACCGCGCCCACTGAAGCTTTCTTT. Variable domain in full (rest from reference TRBV19 and TRBJ1-1): DGGITQSPKYLFRKEGQNVTLSCEQNLNHDAMYWYRQDPGQGLRLIYYSQIVNDFQKGDIAEGYSVSREKKESFPLTVTSAQKNPTAFYLCASSTAPTEAFFGQGTRLTVV.

This clone has just a few counts. The chain uses TRBV6-5 and TRBJ1-3; D perhaps matches TRBD1 (6 bases). Germline CDR1 MNHEY, CDR2 SVGAGI. The CDR3 is 15 residues long. Deletions cut 6 bases from V and 0 bases from J, with 12 bases between. The CDR3 loop is CASRGALHSGNTIYF. The CDR3 coding sequence is TGTGCCAGCAGGGGGGCCCTTCACTCTGGAAACACCATATATTTT.